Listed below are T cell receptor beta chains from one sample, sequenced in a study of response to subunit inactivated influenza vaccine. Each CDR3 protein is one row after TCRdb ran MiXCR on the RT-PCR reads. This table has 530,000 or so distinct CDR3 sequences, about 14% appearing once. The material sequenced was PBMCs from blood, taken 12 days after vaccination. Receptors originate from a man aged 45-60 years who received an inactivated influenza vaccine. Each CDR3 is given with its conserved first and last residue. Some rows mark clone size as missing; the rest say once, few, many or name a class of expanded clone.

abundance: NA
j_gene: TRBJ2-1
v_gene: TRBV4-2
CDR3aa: CASSYLGTLGVYNEQFF

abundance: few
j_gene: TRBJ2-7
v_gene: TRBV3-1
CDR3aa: CASSQVLTGGSGEQYF

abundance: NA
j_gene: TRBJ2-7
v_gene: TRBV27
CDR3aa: CASSPTGNQHHEQYF

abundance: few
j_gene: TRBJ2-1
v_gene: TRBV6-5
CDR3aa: CASSYSTTSGRGYNEQFF

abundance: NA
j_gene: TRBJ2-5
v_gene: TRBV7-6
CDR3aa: CASSFSGGAIETQYF

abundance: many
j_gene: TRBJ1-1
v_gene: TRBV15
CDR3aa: CATSRVGAITEAFF

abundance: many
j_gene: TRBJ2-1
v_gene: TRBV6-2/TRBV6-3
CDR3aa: CASSRTSGTYNEQFF

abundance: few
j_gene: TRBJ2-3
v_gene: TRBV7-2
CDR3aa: CASSLSGRDLRDTQYF

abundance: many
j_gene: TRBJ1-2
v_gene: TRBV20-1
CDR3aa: CSAKRNYGYTF

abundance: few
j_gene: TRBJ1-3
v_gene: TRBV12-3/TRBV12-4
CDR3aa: CASSFWGSAGNTIYF

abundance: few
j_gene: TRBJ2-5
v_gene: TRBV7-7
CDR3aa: CASSLGTGDTETQYF

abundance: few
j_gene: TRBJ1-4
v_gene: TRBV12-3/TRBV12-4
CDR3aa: CASSSDRVAEKLFF

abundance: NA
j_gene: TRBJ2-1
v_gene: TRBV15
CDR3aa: CATSRSRSSYNEQFF

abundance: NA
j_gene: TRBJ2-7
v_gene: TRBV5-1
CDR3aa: CASSTLQGAPYEQYF

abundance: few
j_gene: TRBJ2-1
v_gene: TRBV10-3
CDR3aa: CAINPGLGYNEQFF